One and the same sample provided the 17 T cell receptor beta chains below, sequenced in a study of cytomegalovirus exposure and HLA in healthy donors. In the PCR, 60 Vbeta and 13 Jbeta primers were used. Sequencing used immunoSEQ multiplex PCR; TCRdb keeps in-frame clones, though not all of them. The repertoire holds about 100,000 clones, under 80% seen once, with about 4.9% in the top ten. The sample taken for sequencing was PBMCs. The receptors originated from a woman aged 18-30 years in good health and CMV-seropositive.

This chain uses TRBV13 with TRBJ2-7; D is perhaps TRBD2 (6 bases). Trimming took 4 bases from V and 0 from J, leaving 13 bases between them. CDR3 length equals 15 residues. Germline loops: CDR1 PRHDT, CDR2 FYEKMQ (reference sequence). The CDR3 sequence is CASSSRGTASYEQYF. The CDR3 nucleotides read TGTGCCAGCAGCTCCCGGGGGACTGCCTCCTACGAGCAGTACTTC. The full variable domain, with the rest looked up from reference TRBV13 and TRBJ2-7, is AAGVIQSPRHLIKEKRETATLKCYPIPRHDTVYWYQQGPGQDPQFLISFYEKMQSDKGSIPDRFSAQQFSDYHSELNMSSLELGDSALYFCASSSRGTASYEQYFGPGTRLTVT.

The rearrangement uses TRBV18 and TRBJ2-5; 7 positions match TRBD1. The germline gives CDR1 KGHSH, CDR2 LQKENI. The CDR3 is 16 amino acids. The trim removed 4 bases at V and 1 base at J, leaving 9 bases unmatched. CDR3 residues: CASSQGQQRPQETQYF. The DNA of the CDR3 is TGTGCCAGCTCACAGGGACAGCAGAGACCCCAAGAGACCCAGTACTTC.

The chain is built from TRBV25-1 and TRBJ2-7, with D tentatively TRBD2 (5 bases). CDR3 length equals 14 residues. Germline V gives CDR1 MGHDK, CDR2 SYGVNS. The V end was cut by 5 bases, the J end by 2 bases, with 13 bases between. The CDR3 DNA follows: TGTGCCAGCAGTTCTTGGACTGGGACCTACGAGCAGTACTTC. This encodes CASSSWTGTYEQYF.

The chain couples TRBV9 to TRBJ2-1, with D possibly TRBD2 on 5 matching bases. Germline assignment: CDR1 SGDLS and CDR2 YYNGEE. V dropped 3 bases and J dropped 3 bases, with 16 bases sitting between them. The CDR3 runs to 16 residues. The CDR3: CASSAARGPYYNEQFF. In DNA, the CDR3 is TGTGCCAGCAGCGCCGCCCGCGGGCCTTACTACAATGAGCAGTTCTTC.

This chain joins TRBV29-1 and TRBJ2-7; a possible D gene is TRBD2 (7 bases). Germline V CDR1 and CDR2: SQVTM, ANQGSEA. Between the trimmed V and J ends, which lost 4 bases and 4 bases, there was a span of 14 bases. The CDR3 sequence is 13 residues long. The CDR3 is CSVAKRDIYEQYF. In nucleotides, the CDR3 is TGCAGCGTTGCGAAGCGGGACATTTACGAGCAGTACTTC.

The V call is TRBV2, the J call TRBJ1-3; D unclear. Trimming stripped 9 bases from V and 0 bases from J, with 15 bases between. CDR1 is SNHLY and CDR2 is FYNNEI in the germline V gene. CDR3 length: 15 residues. The CDR3: CASSDWTPSGNTIYF. The CDR3 DNA sequence: TGTGCCAGTAGCGACTGGACTCCCTCTGGAAACACCATATATTTT.

This chain connects TRBV29-1 to TRBJ2-1, with a tentative D call TRBD2 (5 bases). Germline lookup yields CDR1 SQVTM and CDR2 ANQGSEA. V was shortened by 7 bases and J by 8 bases, with 18 bases between the two germline ends. The CDR3 sequence is 13 residues long. The CDR3 loop is CSENAGAGDEQFF. The DNA for the CDR3 is TGCAGCGAAAATGCGGGTGCCGGGGATGAGCAGTTCTTC.

Concerning this clone: The junction departs from germline at one end; a sequencing error may be responsible. The chain recombines TRBV5-4 with TRBJ1-2, with D possibly being TRBD1 (6 bases). Germline loops: CDR1 SGHNT, CDR2 YYREEE (reference sequence). This CDR3 is 14 amino acids long. This CDR3 is CASSQETGRGGYTF. The CDR3 DNA follows: TGCGCCAGCAGCCAAGAGACAGGAAGGGGCGGCTACACCTTC.

V and J are TRBV9 and TRBJ2-7; D not resolved. Trimming cost V 0 bases and J 3 bases, with 13 bases left between them. The CDR3 has 15 amino acids. From germline, CDR1 is SGDLS and CDR2 YYNGEE. This CDR3 is CASSVDSNRIYEQYF. DNA for the CDR3: TGTGCCAGCAGCGTAGACTCTAACAGAATCTACGAGCAGTACTTC.

The chain has TRBV7-2 and TRBJ1-2; 9 bases agree with TRBD1. Germline V gene data show CDR1 as SGHTA and CDR2 as FQGNSA. J lost 7 bases, V lost 5 bases, and 5 bases had no gene match. CDR3 length: 13 amino acids. CDR3 sequence: CASSAGQGFGYTF. The CDR3 DNA reads TGTGCCAGCAGCGCGGGACAGGGATTTGGCTACACCTTC.

The rearrangement links TRBV10-3 to TRBJ1-1, with 7 positions matching TRBD1. Germline CDR1 and CDR2: ENHRY and SYGVKD. The V gene end was trimmed by 6 bases and the J gene end by 4 bases; junction bases not matched to a gene: 8. CDR3 length: 14 amino acids. The CDR3 protein is CAIRNRGGSTEAFF. In DNA, the CDR3 is TGTGCCATCAGGAACAGGGGAGGAAGCACTGAAGCTTTCTTT.

The chain couples TRBV6-1 to TRBJ2-1, with 12 bases matching TRBD2. Germline V CDR1 and CDR2: MNHNS, SASEGT. The V gene end was trimmed by 7 bases and the J gene end by 8 bases; junction bases not matched to a gene: 6. The length of the CDR3 is 14 residues. CDR3 in amino acids: CASKGLAGFYEQFF. The CDR3 bases are TGTGCCAGCAAAGGACTAGCGGGATTCTATGAGCAGTTCTTC.

This chain links TRBV27 with TRBJ1-1; possible D gene TRBD1, 6 bases. Germline V CDR1 and CDR2: MNHEY, SMNVEV (reference sequence). The CDR3 totals 16 residues. V was cut by 2 bases and J by 0 bases, with 13 bases left in between. CDR3 sequence reads: CASSLVIGQMNTEAFF. The CDR3 region has the DNA TGTGCCAGCAGTTTAGTGATCGGACAGATGAACACTGAAGCTTTCTTT.

As concerns this clone: One end of the junction does not line up with germline, which may come from a read error. This rearrangement joins TRBV7-9 to TRBJ1-5; the D is unclear. CDR3 length: 12 amino acids. Germline values: CDR1 SEHNR, CDR2 FQNEAQ (reference sequence). CDR3 sequence reads: CSSSLDLQPQHF. DNA of the CDR3: TGTTCCAGCAGCTTAGACCTACAGCCCCAGCATTTT.

The chain is built from TRBV5-4 and TRBJ2-1; TRBD2 matches 7 bases. Germline V lookup: CDR1 SGHNT, CDR2 YYREEE (reference sequence). The CDR3 extends over 16 amino acids. V was pared by 4 bases and J by 4 bases, with 11 bases of the junction left unmatched. CDR3 region: CASSPTLAADYNEQFF. CDR3 DNA: TGTGCCAGCAGCCCCACGCTAGCGGCCGATTACAATGAGCAGTTCTTC.

The V and J genes are TRBV7-2 and TRBJ2-7, with D perhaps TRBD1 (6 bases). CDR1 and CDR2 (germline): SGHTA, FQGNSA. V was shortened by 2 bases and J by 2 bases, with 13 bases between the two germline ends. This CDR3 has 15 amino acids. This chain's CDR3 is CASSLRVQGTYEQYF. The CDR3 coding sequence is TGTGCCAGCAGCTTAAGGGTTCAGGGGACCTACGAGCAGTACTTC.

The rearrangement uses TRBV18 and TRBJ2-1, with 8 bases that match TRBD1. V trimming: 6 bases; J trimming: 7 bases; junction bases outside the gene matches: 2. The CDR3 extends over 12 amino acids. CDR1 KGHSH and CDR2 LQKENI come from the germline V gene. CDR3 nucleotides: TGTGCCAGCTCTCAGGGGGCGAATGAGCAGTTCTTC. This sequence encodes CASSQGANEQFF. Complete variable domain (other parts from reference TRBV18 and TRBJ2-1): NAGVMQNPRHLVRRRGQEARLRCSPMKGHSHVYWYRQLPEEGLKFMVYLQKENIIDESGMPKERFSAEFPKEGPSILRIQQVVRGDSAAYFCASSQGANEQFFGPGTRLTVL.